This entry is about one TCR beta chain. Its antigen is not known. V lost 4 bases, J lost 6 bases, and 9 bases lay in between. CDR3 size: 13 residues. The V gene's germline CDR1 is SEHNR and CDR2 FQNEAQ (reference sequence). The sample belongs to a study of cytomegalovirus exposure and HLA in healthy donors. In the PCR, 60 Vbeta and 13 Jbeta primers were used. Measured with immunoSEQ multiplex PCR; TCRdb has only the in-frame clones, and not every one. Of roughly 35,000 clones detected, roughly 50% appear once; the ten largest clones hold roughly 6.2%. Study-level results: Rarity characterized most TCR sequences, yet some public TCRs appeared in many donors. Association of a missense DCLRE1C variant with TCR beta V- and J-gene trimming was reported in a later analysis.

Sample: PBMCs. The clonotype was recovered from a woman in her 40s in good health and CMV-seropositive. This chain uses TRBV7-9 with TRBJ2-2; no clear D gene. CDR3 protein: CASSSPPAGELFF. CDR3 bases: TGTGCCAGCAGCTCCCCCCCGGCCGGGGAGCTGTTTTTT.